The 28 T cell receptor beta chains below all came from one sample that was sequenced in a study of T cell responses to AZD1222 COVID-19 vaccine. Method: immunoSEQ multiplex PCR; TCRdb's copy keeps in-frame clones and lacks some. The profile shows 80,000 to 100,000 clones, about 90% of them singletons. The sequencing used peripheral blood, collected on day 0 of MenACWY control vaccination. All receptors come from an adult in good health.

This chain joins TRBV5-6 and TRBJ1-1, with D hard to call. Germline values: CDR1 SGHDT, CDR2 YYEEEE. Trimming removed 2 bases from V and 1 base from J, with 18 bases in between. The CDR3 has 17 amino acids. The CDR3, as DNA: TGTGCCAGCAGCTTCGGTCAGGTATTAGGCGGGAACACTGAAGCTTTCTTT. This translates into CASSFGQVLGGNTEAFF.

This chain uses TRBV19 with TRBJ1-5, with D possibly TRBD1 on 5 matching bases. The germline V and J ends were trimmed by 3 bases and 2 bases, with 14 bases remaining between them. The length of the CDR3 is 16 residues. The V gene's germline CDR1 is LNHDA and CDR2 SQIVND (reference sequence). In DNA, the CDR3 is TGTGCCAGTAGTATGGTGGGGCAGGGTGGCAATCAGCCCCAGCATTTT. Translating gives CASSMVGQGGNQPQHF.

This clone showed up just a few times. V and J are TRBV15 and TRBJ1-1, with D unresolved. CDR1 LNHNV and CDR2 YYDKDF come from the germline V gene (reference sequence). This CDR3 region has 15 residues. V lost 5 bases to trimming and J lost 8 bases, with 21 bases between them. CDR3 amino acids: CATSPKETYPLEAFF. The CDR3 DNA is TGTGCCACCAGCCCCAAAGAAACATATCCCTTGGAAGCTTTCTTT. Full variable domain (rest looked up from reference TRBV15 and TRBJ1-1): DAMVIQNPRYQVTQFGKPVTLSCSQTLNHNVMYWYQQKSSQAPKLLFHYYDKDFNNEADTPDNFQSRRPNTSFCFLDIRSPGLGDTAMYLCATSPKETYPLEAFFGQGTRLTVV.

This chain joins TRBV7-2 and TRBJ2-7; the D is unclear. The CDR3 loop spans 13 amino acids. The germline gives CDR1 SGHTA, CDR2 FQGNSA. Trimming stripped 5 bases from V and 3 bases from J, with 11 bases between. The CDR3 DNA is TGTGCCAGCAGCCCCTGGGTAAACTACGAGCAGTACTTC. This encodes CASSPWVNYEQYF.

The gene calls are TRBV5-1 and TRBJ2-5; 14 nucleotides line up with TRBD2. Germline-derived CDR1 and CDR2 are SGHRS and YFSETQ. CDR3 length: 15 amino acids. J gave up 6 bases and V 0 bases, and 1 base lay outside the gene matches. The CDR3 nucleotides are TGCGCCAGCAGCTTGGGACTAGCGGGGGGGAAGACCCAGTACTTC. Translating it yields CASSLGLAGGKTQYF.

This chain links TRBV15 with TRBJ1-5; the match to TRBD1 covers 8 bases. The germline V gene has CDR1 LNHNV and CDR2 YYDKDF (reference sequence). This CDR3 is built from 14 residues. V trimming: 6 bases; J trimming: 3 bases; junction bases outside the gene matches: 4. DNA for the CDR3: TGTGCCACCAGTAGACAGGGGTCCAATCAGCCCCAGCATTTT. Its protein product is CATSRQGSNQPQHF.

V gene TRBV27 combines with J gene TRBJ2-7; TRBD1 is a possible D gene (6 bases). Germline lookup yields CDR1 MNHEY and CDR2 SMNVEV (reference sequence). The CDR3 loop spans 18 amino acids. V lost 3 bases to trimming and J lost 2 bases, with 23 bases between them. CDR3 in amino acids: CASSFRLPRAGVAYEQYF. The CDR3 coding sequence is TGTGCCAGCAGTTTCCGACTTCCGCGGGCAGGGGTTGCCTACGAGCAGTACTTC.

This rearrangement joins TRBV5-8 to TRBJ2-2; 8 nucleotides agree with TRBD2. Germline CDR1 and CDR2: SGHTS and YDEGEE. CDR3 length: 15 residues. Germline trimming cut 4 bases from V and 4 bases from J; bases unmatched to any gene: 6. The CDR3 DNA reads TGTGCCAGCAGCCCCCCCGCGGGGGGCACCGGGGAGCTGTTTTTT. It yields the protein CASSPPAGGTGELFF.

This chain joins TRBV6-5 and TRBJ1-2, with a weak D call TRBD1 (6 bases). Germline CDR1 and CDR2: MNHEY and SVGAGI. Trimming took 7 bases from V and 2 from J, leaving 11 bases between them. The CDR3 contains 13 residues. CDR3 protein: CASTHRVNYGYTF. The CDR3 DNA reads as TGTGCCAGCACTCACAGGGTGAACTATGGCTACACCTTC.

The chain couples TRBV5-4 to TRBJ1-6; D might be TRBD1 (6 bases). V dropped 4 bases and J dropped 12 bases, with 23 bases sitting between them. The CDR3 spans 16 residues. Looked up from germline, CDR1 is SGHNT and CDR2 is YYREEE (reference sequence). The CDR3 is CASSHDGGMVGGPLHF. The CDR3 DNA reads as TGTGCCAGCAGCCATGATGGAGGGATGGTAGGGGGACCCCTCCACTTT.

This clone was seen only once. The chain uses TRBV7-2 and TRBJ1-5; TRBD1 aligns across 8 bases. Germline-derived CDR1 and CDR2 are SGHTA and FQGNSA. Trimming at V came to 4 bases and at J to 3 bases, leaving 2 bases not matched to a gene. This CDR3 is built from 14 residues. The CDR3 nucleotides are TGTGCCAGCAGCTCGGGACAGGCCAATCAGCCCCAGCATTTT. Protein product: CASSSGQANQPQHF.

This sequence joins TRBV9 and TRBJ2-3; D unresolved. The germline gives CDR1 SGDLS, CDR2 YYNGEE. The CDR3 has 15 residues. V was clipped by 3 bases and J by 2 bases, with 13 bases between them. The CDR3 protein is CASSETQLPTDTQYF. The CDR3 DNA follows: TGTGCCAGCAGCGAGACCCAACTTCCCACAGATACGCAGTATTTT. Using reference TRBV9 and TRBJ2-3 for the parts outside the CDR3, the full variable domain is DSGVTQTPKHLITATGQRVTLRCSPRSGDLSVYWYQQSLDQGLQFLIQYYNGEERAKGNILERFSAQQFPDLHSELNLSSLELGDSALYFCASSETQLPTDTQYFGPGTRLTVL.

This chain uses TRBV6-5 with TRBJ1-1; D is possibly TRBD1 (5 bases). Looked up from germline, CDR1 is MNHEY and CDR2 is SVGAGI. There are 14 residues in the CDR3. V was clipped by 6 bases and J by 5 bases, with 16 bases between them. The CDR3 sequence is CASSPGGSGTEAFF. The CDR3, as DNA: TGTGCCAGCAGCCCCGGGGGTAGTGGGACTGAAGCTTTCTTT.

V gene TRBV18 combines with J gene TRBJ2-3, with 11 bases aligning to TRBD1. The V segment lost 3 bases and the J segment 3 bases; nucleotides outside the gene matches: 5. Per the germline V gene, CDR1 is KGHSH and CDR2 is LQKENI. The CDR3 is 16 residues long. The CDR3 coding sequence is TGTGCCAGCTCACCCGGGACAGGGGGAGGAACAGATACGCAGTATTTT. Protein product: CASSPGTGGGTDTQYF.

V gene TRBV7-9 combines with J gene TRBJ2-5; perhaps D is TRBD1 or TRBD2 (5 bases each). Trimming stripped 5 bases from V and 5 bases from J, with 18 bases between. The CDR3 runs to 15 residues. CDR1 and CDR2 from the germline V gene are SEHNR and FQNEAQ (reference sequence). In DNA form, the CDR3 reads TGTGCCAGCAGCCCACTAGGCGCAGAGGGGGAGACCCAGTACTTC. Its protein product is CASSPLGAEGETQYF.

The CDR3 nucleotides are TGTGCCTGGGGGTATCCCGGGACAGGTGACACCGGGGAGCTGTTTTTT. Its translation: CAWGYPGTGDTGELFF. The chain couples TRBV30 to TRBJ2-2; 8 nucleotides agree with TRBD1. Germline loops: CDR1 GTSNPN, CDR2 SVGIG (reference sequence). V dropped 5 bases and J dropped 3; count of bases not matched to a gene: 11. This CDR3 spans 16 amino acids.

About this clone itself: The same CDR3 can be traced to other DNA sequences in this sample. V is TRBV2 and J is TRBJ1-4; 10 nucleotides line up with TRBD1. Trimming at V came to 4 bases and at J to 2 bases, leaving 4 bases not matched to a gene. The CDR3 is 16 residues long. Germline CDR1 and CDR2: SNHLY and FYNNEI. This chain's CDR3 is CASSVDRGQTNEKLFF. Here the CDR3 DNA reads TGTGCCAGCAGTGTCGACAGGGGGCAGACTAATGAAAAACTGTTTTTT.

The gene calls are TRBV29-1 and TRBJ1-1; maybe TRBD1 (6 bases). V lost 6 bases and J 5 bases, leaving 13 bases between the germline ends. This CDR3 contains 12 residues. Germline V gives CDR1 SQVTM, CDR2 ANQGSEA. The CDR3 spells CSVAHRATEAFF. CDR3 nucleotide sequence: TGCAGCGTCGCCCACAGGGCAACTGAAGCTTTCTTT.

This chain joins TRBV12-3 or TRBV12-4 and TRBJ2-2, with no clear D. V lost 8 bases and J 8 bases, leaving 12 bases between the germline ends. The CDR3 has 12 residues. CDR3 in DNA: TGTGCCAGCCGTAAAAACCCAGGGGAGCTGTTTTTT. This codes for CASRKNPGELFF.

The chain joins TRBV4-3 to TRBJ1-2; 10 bases fit TRBD1. V lost 0 bases to trimming and J lost 7 bases; unmatched junction nucleotides: 5. CDR3 length: 15 amino acids. Germline loops: CDR1 LGHNA, CDR2 YSLEER. CDR3 loop: CASSQDPGQGSGYTF. The CDR3 nucleotides are TGCGCCAGCAGCCAAGATCCGGGACAGGGGTCTGGCTACACCTTC.

The rearrangement joins TRBV28 to TRBJ1-2; TRBD1 agrees at 7 bases. The J segment lost 5 bases and the V segment lost 2 bases, leaving 8 bases of the junction unmatched. The CDR3 is 15 residues long. CDR1 MDHEN and CDR2 SYDVKM come from the germline V gene. In DNA, the CDR3 is TGTGCCAGCAGTTTAGGCGGACAGGACGTTTATGGCTACACCTTC. Its protein is CASSLGGQDVYGYTF.

The rearrangement links TRBV19 to TRBJ1-1; D may be TRBD1 (5 bases). The CDR3 loop spans 16 amino acids. Trimming removed 0 bases at V and 7 bases at J, with 18 bases between. CDR1 is LNHDA, CDR2 SQIVND, per germline (reference sequence). The DNA of the CDR3 is TGTGCCAGTAGTATAGACGACAGTATTCCCTTTAATGAAGCTTTCTTT. Its translation: CASSIDDSIPFNEAFF.

The chain recombines TRBV15 with TRBJ2-3; TRBD1 matches at 8 bases. The CDR3 sequence is 16 residues long. V dropped 1 base and J dropped 5; count of bases not matched to a gene: 8. The germline V gene encodes CDR1 LNHNV and CDR2 YYDKDF (reference sequence). The DNA for the CDR3 is TGTGCCACCAGCAGAGGGACTGACAGGGGAGGAGATACGCAGTATTTT. Translation: CATSRGTDRGGDTQYF. Combining the CDR3 with reference TRBV15 and TRBJ2-3 gives the whole variable domain DAMVIQNPRYQVTQFGKPVTLSCSQTLNHNVMYWYQQKSSQAPKLLFHYYDKDFNNEADTPDNFQSRRPNTSFCFLDIRSPGLGDTAMYLCATSRGTDRGGDTQYFGPGTRLTVL.

This clone occurred once. The chain recombines TRBV6-5 with TRBJ2-3; D gene unclear. The ends were cut back, 3 bases at V and 9 bases at J, with 7 bases in the middle. The length of the CDR3 is 11 residues. Germline CDR1 and CDR2: MNHEY and SVGAGI. CDR3 in DNA: TGTGCCAGCAGTTATTCTGACACGCAGTATTTT. Translated, it gives CASSYSDTQYF.

This chain uses TRBV28 with TRBJ1-3, with a possible D match to TRBD1 (5 bases). Trimming stripped 6 bases from V and 0 bases from J, with 12 bases between. The V gene's germline CDR1 is MDHEN and CDR2 SYDVKM. The CDR3 length is 15 residues. The CDR3 DNA sequence: TGTGCCAGCAGGCCTACTGGGGGCTCTGGAAACACCATATATTTT. It specifies CASRPTGGSGNTIYF.

This clone is a singleton in its sample. This chain connects TRBV11-2 to TRBJ2-5; D remains ambiguous. Germline V gives CDR1 SGHAT, CDR2 FQNNGV. CDR3 length: 14 amino acids. The germline V and J ends were trimmed by 3 bases and 5 bases, with 13 bases remaining between them. The chain's CDR3 is CASSLLDFRETQYF. The CDR3 DNA sequence: TGTGCCAGCAGCTTGTTAGACTTTCGGGAGACCCAGTACTTC.

The V gene is TRBV18, the J gene TRBJ2-2; D is possibly TRBD1 (5 bases). Germline CDR1 is KGHSH and CDR2 is LQKENI. CDR3 length: 13 residues. Trimming stripped 6 bases from V and 1 base from J, with 6 bases between. The CDR3 protein is CASSQGNTGELFF. CDR3 nucleotides: TGTGCCAGCTCGCAGGGGAACACCGGGGAGCTGTTTTTT.

This chain links TRBV5-6 with TRBJ1-5; TRBD1 is a possible D gene (5 bases). Trimming shortened V by 2 bases and J by 1 base, and 7 bases separated the two germline ends. CDR3 length equals 14 residues. Germline values: CDR1 SGHDT, CDR2 YYEEEE. The CDR3 DNA reads TGTGCCAGCAGCTTTGGGGGAAGCAATCAGCCCCAGCATTTT. This translates into CASSFGGSNQPQHF.